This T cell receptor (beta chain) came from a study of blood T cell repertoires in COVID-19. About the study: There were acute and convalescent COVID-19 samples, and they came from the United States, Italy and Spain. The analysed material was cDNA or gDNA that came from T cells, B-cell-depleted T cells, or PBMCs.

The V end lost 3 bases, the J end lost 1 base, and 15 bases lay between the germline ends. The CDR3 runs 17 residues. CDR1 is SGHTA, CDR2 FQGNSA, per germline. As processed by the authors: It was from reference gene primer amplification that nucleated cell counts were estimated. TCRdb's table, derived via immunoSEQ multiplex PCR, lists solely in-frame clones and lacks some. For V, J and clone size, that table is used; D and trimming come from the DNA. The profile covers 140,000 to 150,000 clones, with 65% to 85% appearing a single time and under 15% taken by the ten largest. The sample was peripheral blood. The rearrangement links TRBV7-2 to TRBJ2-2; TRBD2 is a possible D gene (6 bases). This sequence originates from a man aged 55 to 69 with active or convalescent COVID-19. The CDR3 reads CASSFSWAGLNTGELFF. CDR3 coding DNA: TGTGCCAGCAGCTTTTCTTGGGCGGGATTGAACACCGGGGAGCTGTTTTTT.